Here is one T cell receptor (beta chain) with its context. This entry is derived from a study of blood T cell repertoires in COVID-19. Study-wide context: The United States, Italy and Spain provided the acute and convalescent COVID-19 samples. T cells, B-cell-depleted T cells, or PBMCs supplied cDNA or gDNA.

Original handling: Counts of nucleated cells, estimated from reference gene primer amplification, were obtained. TCRdb's table, derived via immunoSEQ multiplex PCR, lists solely in-frame clones and lacks some. The V and J calls and clone size come from that table; D and trimming were worked out from the DNA. The repertoire holds tens of thousands of clones, with roughly four fifths as singletons. Trimming took off 2 bases at V and 2 bases at J, with 18 bases between the two ends. In germline, CDR1 is SQVTM, CDR2 ANQGSEA. The CDR3 totals 16 residues. The receptor was isolated from a human donor in a cohort sampled during active COVID-19. This chain connects TRBV29-1 to TRBJ1-1; a weak D match, TRBD1 (5 bases). Sequenced input: peripheral blood. The CDR3 protein is CSVEPPRPGINTEAFF. CDR3 nucleotide sequence: TGCAGCGTTGAACCTCCCAGGCCAGGGATAAACACTGAAGCTTTCTTT.